This note documents a single T cell receptor (beta chain) sequence. The source of the sample is a study of cytomegalovirus exposure and HLA in healthy donors. In the PCR, 60 Vbeta and 13 Jbeta primers were used. Assay: immunoSEQ multiplex PCR; the TCRdb copy retains only in-frame clones and omits some. Among 110,000 to 150,000 clones listed, roughly four fifths were seen once. Germline CDR1 reads SGHRS; CDR2 reads YFSETQ. This CDR3 spans 14 amino acids. V lost 2 bases and J 0 bases, leaving 8 bases between the germline ends. V and J are TRBV5-1 and TRBJ1-1; D gene unclear. This receptor was obtained from a man aged 25-40 years in good health and CMV-seronegative. Specimen: PBMCs. CDR3 region: CASSLEVMNTEAFF. CDR3 coding DNA: TGCGCCAGCAGCTTAGAGGTGATGAACACTGAAGCTTTCTTT.